The sample holds a few counts of the clone carrying this TCR beta chain. Treg sorting used a CD4+CD25+CD127-/low gate. Full-length variable regions came from constant-region reverse primers plus semi-nested Nested Universal Primer A PCR. TCRdb redid the calling of the 5' RACE reads with MiXCR, one entry per CDR3 protein. Here the sample spans about 40,000 distinct CDR3 sequences, approximately 22% being singletons. The germline V gene encodes CDR1 SEHNR and CDR2 FQNEAQ (reference sequence). V was trimmed by 5 bases and J by 2 bases, leaving 18 bases between them. The CDR3 runs 16 residues. The origin of this receptor is a female donor with breast cancer. Source material: Tregs sorted from blood. This sequence joins TRBV7-9 and TRBJ2-5, with TRBD1 as a possible D gene (6 bases). The CDR3, as DNA: TGTGCCAGCAGCCCAGCAAACCGGGACACTCAAGAGACCCAGTACTTC. This encodes CASSPANRDTQETQYF.